The 13 T cell receptor beta chains reported below all come from one sample, sequenced in a study of long-term antiretroviral therapy in people with HIV. Investigators performed immunoSEQ version v3.0 at survey level. Repertoires were generated with immunoSEQ multiplex PCR, while TCRdb's copy carries only in-frame clones and drops some. The sample has tens of thousands of clones; more than 75% are singletons. The source material was unsorted PBMCs, sampled roughly 4.8 years after starting antiretroviral therapy. The receptors were gathered from a man aged 35 to 55 with HIV.

This rearrangement joins TRBV5-6 to TRBJ2-7; D is ambiguous. Trimming removed 0 bases at V and 3 bases at J, with 16 bases between. The CDR3 runs to 16 residues. The germline CDR1 and CDR2 sequences are SGHDT and YYEEEE. The CDR3 protein is CASSLGGGLAYYEQYF. Here the CDR3 DNA reads TGTGCCAGCAGCTTGGGGGGTGGGTTGGCTTACTACGAGCAGTACTTC.

The chain's CDR3 is CASSKGQGPEKLFF. CDR3 in DNA: TGTGCCAGCAGCAAGGGACAGGGGCCGGAAAAACTGTTTTTT. J is TRBJ1-4 and V is TRBV2; 10 nucleotides line up with TRBD1. Germline CDR1 is SNHLY and CDR2 is FYNNEI. The CDR3 consists of 14 residues. V shed 6 bases, J shed 8 bases, and the junction held 6 bases outside the gene matches.

The chain combines TRBV29-1 with TRBJ2-3; D is ambiguous. CDR3 length equals 16 residues. Germline values: CDR1 SQVTM, CDR2 ANQGSEA. V dropped 0 bases and J dropped 4 bases, with 17 bases sitting between them. The CDR3 loop reads CSVEDFRVVVPDTQYF. CDR3 DNA: TGCAGCGTTGAAGATTTTCGGGTGGTGGTCCCAGATACGCAGTATTTT.

V and J are TRBV10-3 and TRBJ1-4, with D possibly TRBD1 on 5 matching bases. Per the germline V gene, CDR1 is ENHRY and CDR2 is SYGVKD. Trimming shortened V by 3 bases and J by 8 bases, and 10 bases separated the two germline ends. CDR3 length equals 13 residues. The CDR3 region has the DNA TGTGCCATCAGTGAAGGGGCAGGAGAAAAACTGTTTTTT. It translates to CAISEGAGEKLFF.

The chain joins TRBV18 to TRBJ1-1; 7 bases line up with TRBD1. This CDR3 spans 14 amino acids. The V segment lost 3 bases and the J segment 9 bases; nucleotides outside the gene matches: 10. Germline CDR1 and CDR2: KGHSH and LQKENI. The CDR3 sequence is CASSPQGQGEKAFF. CDR3 bases: TGTGCCAGCTCACCCCAGGGGCAGGGGGAAAAAGCTTTCTTT.

The chain has TRBV30 and TRBJ2-3, with D hard to call. From germline, CDR1 is GTSNPN and CDR2 SVGIG (reference sequence). Trimming took off 3 bases at V and 0 bases at J, with 10 bases between the two ends. The CDR3 has 14 residues. The CDR3 protein is CAWRLLTSTDTQYF. The CDR3 DNA reads as TGTGCCTGGAGACTTCTGACTAGCACAGATACGCAGTATTTT. Supplemented by reference TRBV30 and TRBJ2-3, the full variable domain reads SQTIHQWPATLVQPVGSPLSLECTVEGTSNPNLYWYRQAAGRGLQLLFYSVGIGQISSEVPQNLSASRPQDRQFILSSKKLLLSDSGFYLCAWRLLTSTDTQYFGPGTRLTVL.

The count of this clone is one. The genes are TRBV19 and TRBJ1-6; no clear D gene. The germline V gene encodes CDR1 LNHDA and CDR2 SQIVND (reference sequence). The CDR3 covers 13 residues. V lost 11 bases and J lost 10, with 18 bases in between. The CDR3 here is CAGSESLRSPLHF. CDR3 sequence (DNA): TGTGCCGGATCCGAAAGCCTAAGGTCACCCCTCCACTTT.

The genes are TRBV27 and TRBJ2-2; 10 nucleotides match TRBD2. Unmatched junction bases numbered 10, after V lost 7 bases and J lost 5 bases. The CDR3 contains 16 residues. CDR1 is MNHEY, CDR2 SMNVEV, per germline (reference sequence). CDR3 residues: CASTPLGTSATGELFF. The DNA of the CDR3 is TGTGCCAGCACCCCTCTCGGGACTAGCGCGACCGGGGAGCTGTTTTTT.

CDR3 sequence: CASSQEQGSYEQYF. CDR3 sequence (DNA): TGCGCCAGCAGCCAAGAACAGGGGTCCTACGAGCAGTACTTC. The gene calls are TRBV4-1 and TRBJ2-7; TRBD1 aligns across 7 bases. Per the germline V gene, CDR1 is MGHRA and CDR2 is YSYEKL. The CDR3 sequence is 14 residues long. Trimming cost V 0 bases and J 1 base; bases outside gene matches: 0.

The V gene is TRBV18, the J gene TRBJ1-3; the D gene is possibly TRBD1 (6 bases). The CDR3 runs to 15 residues. CDR1 and CDR2 (germline): KGHSH, LQKENI. V was clipped by 3 bases and J by 0 bases, with 9 bases between them. The CDR3 coding sequence is TGTGCCAGCTCACCGAGGACAGTCTCTGGAAACACCATATATTTT. Protein sequence: CASSPRTVSGNTIYF.

The chain uses TRBV6-6 and TRBJ2-7, with TRBD1 matching over 7 bases. CDR1 and CDR2 from the germline V gene are MNHNY and SVGAGI (reference sequence). Trimming took 6 bases from V and 5 from J; bases not matched to a gene: 7. This CDR3 spans 13 amino acids. The CDR3, as DNA: TGTGCCAGCAGACAACAGGGGTACCACGAGCAGTACTTC. Its translation is CASRQQGYHEQYF.

V usage is TRBV2 and J usage is TRBJ1-2, with a weak D call TRBD1 (6 bases). Germline V gene data show CDR1 as SNHLY and CDR2 as FYNNEI. V shed 8 bases and J shed 6 bases, with 16 bases lying between them. The CDR3 runs 13 residues. The CDR3 sequence: CASLVQGINGYTF. Here the CDR3 DNA reads TGTGCCAGCCTAGTACAGGGTATCAATGGCTACACCTTC.

This chain joins TRBV9 and TRBJ1-3, with 7 bases fitting TRBD2. Gene TRBJ2-2 matches the end of the DNA better, so the J call may be wrong. Germline CDR1 and CDR2: SGDLS and YYNGEE. This CDR3 has 13 residues. The CDR3 sequence is CASSVGEGGELFF. CDR3 coding DNA: TGTGCCAGCAGCGTAGGGGAGGGCGGGGAGCTGTTTTTT.